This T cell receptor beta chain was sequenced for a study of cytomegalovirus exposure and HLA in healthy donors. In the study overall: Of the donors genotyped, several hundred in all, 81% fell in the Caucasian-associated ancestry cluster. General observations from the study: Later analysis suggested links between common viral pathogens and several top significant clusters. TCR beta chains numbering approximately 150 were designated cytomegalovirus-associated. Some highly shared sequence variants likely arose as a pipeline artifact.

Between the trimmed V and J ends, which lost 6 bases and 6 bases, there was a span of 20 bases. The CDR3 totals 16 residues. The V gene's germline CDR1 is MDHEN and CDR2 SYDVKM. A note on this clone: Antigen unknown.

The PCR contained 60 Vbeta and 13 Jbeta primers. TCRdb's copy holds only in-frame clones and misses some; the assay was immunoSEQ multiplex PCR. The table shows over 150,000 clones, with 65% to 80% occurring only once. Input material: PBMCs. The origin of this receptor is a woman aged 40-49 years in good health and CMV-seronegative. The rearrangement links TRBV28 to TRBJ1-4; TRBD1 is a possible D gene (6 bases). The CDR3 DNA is TGTGCCAGCAGACCAGGGTCTACAGGGCGCGATGAAAAACTGTTTTTT. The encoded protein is CASRPGSTGRDEKLFF.